Below are 20 T cell receptor beta chains sequenced from a single sample in a study of high-grade serous ovarian cancer treatment subgroups. Generated by immunoSEQ multiplex PCR, the TCRdb table keeps only in-frame clones and is missing some. The repertoire holds around 20,000 clones, approximately 77% seen once, with 5.5% to 6.5% in the top ten. Tumor samples were obtained before definitive surgery or chemotherapy. Sequenced input: tumor tissue. The receptors derive from a human donor with high-grade serous ovarian cancer.

This sequence joins TRBV6-1 and TRBJ2-7, with D tentatively TRBD2 (5 bases). This CDR3 has 16 residues. V shed 2 bases and J shed 2 bases, with 16 bases lying between them. CDR1 MNHNS and CDR2 SASEGT come from the germline V gene. The CDR3 region is CASSEWLGSDPYEQYF. DNA of the CDR3: TGTGCCAGCAGTGAATGGTTGGGGAGTGATCCCTACGAGCAGTACTTC.

V usage is TRBV9 and J usage is TRBJ2-1; 12 bases fit TRBD2. CDR3 length: 15 amino acids. V trimming: 4 bases; J trimming: 2 bases; junction bases outside the gene matches: 1. Germline values: CDR1 SGDLS, CDR2 YYNGEE. DNA of the CDR3: TGTGCCAGCAGCAGACTAGCGGGGGCCTACAATGAGCAGTTCTTC. It codes for CASSRLAGAYNEQFF.

The V and J genes are TRBV28 and TRBJ2-7; D may match TRBD1 or TRBD2 (7 bases each). This CDR3 comprises 14 residues. The V gene lost 3 bases and the J gene lost 4 bases, with 13 bases spanning the gap. The germline V gene encodes CDR1 MDHEN and CDR2 SYDVKM. CDR3 sequence (DNA): TGTGCCAGCAGTTTGACAGGGAGGGAATACGAGCAGTACTTC. Translated: CASSLTGREYEQYF. Complete variable domain (other parts from reference TRBV28 and TRBJ2-7): DVKVTQSSRYLVKRTGEKVFLECVQDMDHENMFWYRQDPGLGLRLIYFSYDVKMKEKGDIPEGYSVSREKKERFSLILESASTNQTSMYLCASSLTGREYEQYFGPGTRLTVT.

V is TRBV18 and J is TRBJ1-5, with no clear D. Germline V CDR1 and CDR2: KGHSH, LQKENI. The V and J ends lost 5 bases and 3 bases respectively, with 5 bases between them. The CDR3 covers 12 residues. The CDR3 DNA reads TGTGCCAGCTCAGGAACCAATCAGCCCCAGCATTTT. As protein: CASSGTNQPQHF. Together with reference TRBV18 and TRBJ1-5, the CDR3 gives the full variable domain: NAGVMQNPRHLVRRRGQEARLRCSPMKGHSHVYWYRQLPEEGLKFMVYLQKENIIDESGMPKERFSAEFPKEGPSILRIQQVVRGDSAAYFCASSGTNQPQHFGDGTRLSIL.

The V gene is TRBV14, the J gene TRBJ2-1, with 9 bases lining up with TRBD2. The germline CDR1 and CDR2 sequences are SGHDN and FVKESK. The CDR3 sequence is 15 residues long. Germline trimming cut 4 bases from V and 5 bases from J; bases unmatched to any gene: 6. The CDR3 nucleotides read TGTGCCAGCAGCCGCGAAGCGGGAGGTGACAATGAGCAGTTCTTC. Amino acids: CASSREAGGDNEQFF.

This clone was counted a single time. Additional DNA sequences in this sample encode the identical CDR3. The gene calls are TRBV9 and TRBJ1-2; D is perhaps TRBD1 (6 bases). CDR1 is SGDLS and CDR2 is YYNGEE in the germline V gene. The CDR3 runs 14 residues. The V gene lost 0 bases and the J gene lost 7 bases, with 13 bases spanning the gap. CDR3 bases: TGTGCCAGCAGCGTAGTCCCCCCAGGGGTTGGCTACACCTTC. Translated, it gives CASSVVPPGVGYTF.

This clone was counted only a few times. The V call is TRBV6-1, the J call TRBJ2-7, with D possibly TRBD2 on 5 matching bases. V lost 4 bases and J lost 0, with 10 bases in between. This CDR3 is 14 amino acids long. Germline values: CDR1 MNHNS, CDR2 SASEGT. CDR3 nucleotides: TGTGCCAGCAGTGGGACTGCCAGCTCCTACGAGCAGTACTTC. Protein sequence: CASSGTASSYEQYF.

The chain carries TRBV2 and TRBJ2-7; TRBD2 is a possible D gene (6 bases). CDR1 is SNHLY and CDR2 is FYNNEI in the germline V gene. The germline V and J ends were trimmed by 4 bases and 6 bases, with 22 bases remaining between them. This CDR3 has 16 amino acids. CDR3 in amino acids: CASSGSGRELTGEQYF. DNA of the CDR3: TGTGCCAGCAGTGGATCTGGACGGGAGCTCACGGGCGAGCAGTACTTC.

The J gene is TRBJ2-5, the V gene TRBV11-3; D not resolved. V gave up 7 bases and J gave up 5 bases, with 17 bases separating them. Germline CDR1 and CDR2: SGHNT and YENEEA. The CDR3 covers 14 residues. CDR3 protein: CASTPDGLEETQYF. The CDR3 DNA reads TGTGCCAGCACCCCGGACGGGCTGGAGGAGACCCAGTACTTC.

The chain joins TRBV18 to TRBJ2-5, with D possibly being TRBD2 (5 bases). From germline, CDR1 is KGHSH and CDR2 LQKENI. The germline V and J ends were trimmed by 3 bases and 4 bases, with 12 bases remaining between them. This CDR3 has 14 amino acids. CDR3 region: CASSPVRGRETQYF. The DNA of the CDR3 is TGTGCCAGCTCACCCGTACGGGGAAGAGAGACCCAGTACTTC. Using reference TRBV18 and TRBJ2-5 for the parts outside the CDR3, the full variable domain is NAGVMQNPRHLVRRRGQEARLRCSPMKGHSHVYWYRQLPEEGLKFMVYLQKENIIDESGMPKERFSAEFPKEGPSILRIQQVVRGDSAAYFCASSPVRGRETQYFGPGTRLLVL.

A single count supports this clone. The gene calls are TRBV14 and TRBJ1-1, with D unresolved. The CDR3 is made up of 16 amino acids. V dropped 0 bases and J dropped 5 bases, with 16 bases sitting between them. Germline V gene sequence: CDR1 SGHDN, CDR2 FVKESK. The CDR3 DNA follows: TGTGCCAGCAGCCAAGATCCGGGGAGGGTCGGGACTGAAGCTTTCTTT. Translating it yields CASSQDPGRVGTEAFF. Full variable domain (remainder filled in from reference TRBV14 and TRBJ1-1): EAGVTQFPSHSVIEKGQTVTLRCDPISGHDNLYWYRRVMGKEIKFLLHFVKESKQDESGMPNNRFLAERTGGTYSTLKVQPAELEDSGVYFCASSQDPGRVGTEAFFGQGTRLTVV.

The V gene is TRBV6-5, the J gene TRBJ1-1; D not certain. CDR3 length equals 14 residues. V gave up 5 bases and J gave up 4 bases, with 14 bases separating them. Per the germline V gene, CDR1 is MNHEY and CDR2 is SVGAGI. Written as DNA, the CDR3 is TGTGCCAGCAGTAAGGCCTTGGAGGGCACTGAAGCTTTCTTT. Encoded protein: CASSKALEGTEAFF.

The chain uses TRBV5-4 and TRBJ1-1; D remains unclear. V was clipped by 4 bases and J by 8 bases, with 12 bases between them. The CDR3 has 12 amino acids. In germline, CDR1 is SGHNT, CDR2 YYREEE (reference sequence). The CDR3 coding sequence is TGTGCCAGCAGCGCTCCGCCTAAAGAAGCTTTCTTT. Translation gives CASSAPPKEAFF.

The chain joins TRBV27 to TRBJ1-5, with D possibly matching TRBD1 (6 bases). The CDR3 totals 14 residues. CDR1 and CDR2 from the germline V gene are MNHEY and SMNVEV (reference sequence). V dropped 8 bases and J dropped 4 bases, with 15 bases sitting between them. The CDR3 here is CASAQGLENQPQHF. CDR3 coding DNA: TGTGCCAGCGCCCAGGGGCTAGAGAATCAGCCCCAGCATTTT.

The CDR3 region is CASSLTSGFGGELFF. The CDR3 DNA reads as TGTGCCAGCAGCTTGACTAGCGGGTTCGGCGGGGAGCTGTTTTTT. The gene calls are TRBV5-4 and TRBJ2-2; TRBD2 aligns across 9 bases. Trimming at V came to 1 base and at J to 7 bases, leaving 5 bases not matched to a gene. CDR1 and CDR2 (germline): SGHNT, YYREEE (reference sequence). The CDR3 spans 15 residues.

The genes are TRBV6-1 and TRBJ1-5; 8 nucleotides agree with TRBD1. CDR1 is MNHNS and CDR2 is SASEGT in the germline V gene. V shed 0 bases, J shed 2 bases, and the junction held 3 bases outside the gene matches. The CDR3 spans 16 residues. CDR3 nucleotides: TGTGCCAGCAGTGAAGCACTGACAGGGGGCAATCAGCCCCAGCATTTT. Translation: CASSEALTGGNQPQHF.

V gene TRBV5-5 combines with J gene TRBJ2-3, with D unresolved. Trimming left V 2 bases short and J 4 bases short, with 8 bases between. The CDR3 extends over 13 amino acids. Germline V gene lookup returns CDR1 SGHKS and CDR2 YYEKEE (reference sequence). The CDR3 DNA sequence: TGTGCCAGCAGCTTCACAGTACCAGATACGCAGTATTTT. It yields the protein CASSFTVPDTQYF.

The chain is built from TRBV9 and TRBJ1-5; no clear D gene. The CDR3 spans 13 residues. The germline gives CDR1 SGDLS, CDR2 YYNGEE. V was clipped by 2 bases and J by 1 base, with 4 bases between them. CDR3 loop: CASSVGSNQPQHF. Here the CDR3 DNA reads TGTGCCAGCAGCGTCGGCAGCAATCAGCCCCAGCATTTT.

V gene TRBV5-5 combines with J gene TRBJ2-1; TRBD1 matches 11 bases. The CDR3 contains 15 residues. CDR1 and CDR2 (germline): SGHKS, YYEKEE (reference sequence). Trimming cost V 2 bases and J 3 bases; bases outside gene matches: 1. This CDR3 is CASSFGTGGYNEQFF. CDR3 sequence (DNA): TGTGCCAGCAGCTTTGGGACAGGGGGCTACAATGAGCAGTTCTTC.

This clone has a handful of counts. The chain joins TRBV29-1 to TRBJ1-2; TRBD1 might be the D (5 bases). Trimming stripped 6 bases from V and 8 bases from J, with 16 bases between. Germline loops: CDR1 SQVTM, CDR2 ANQGSEA. The CDR3 is made up of 12 amino acids. CDR3 amino acids: CSVGSSGQGYTF. CDR3 bases: TGCAGCGTGGGATCTTCAGGGCAGGGCTACACCTTC.